The 17 T cell receptor beta chains given below trace back to one sample, sequenced in a study of T-cell reconstitution after alpha-beta-depleted transplantation in children. This sample's TCRbeta library carried unique molecular identifier barcodes. One entry per CDR3 protein results from TCRdb running MiXCR on the PCR reads. The table shows about 290,000 distinct CDR3 sequences, with roughly a tenth occurring only once. Source: PBMCs, taken before TCRalphabeta/CD19-depleted stem cell transplant. The receptors come from a boy in the first two years of life with acute myeloid leukemia, due to receive a stem cell transplant.

Only a few counts were recorded for this clonotype. The J gene is TRBJ1-1, the V gene TRBV12-3 or TRBV12-4, with TRBD1 matching 7 bases. The junction had 5 bases not matched to a gene; V was cut back by 5 bases and J by 11 bases. The CDR3 length is 11 residues. The chain's CDR3 is CASSEGAGAFF. The CDR3 DNA sequence: TGTGCCAGCAGTGAGGGGGCGGGGGCTTTCTTT.

The sample holds many counts of this clonotype. The chain carries TRBV10-3 and TRBJ2-5; D unresolved. Germline CDR1 reads ENHRY; CDR2 reads SYGVKD. This CDR3 has 14 residues. V gave up 3 bases and J gave up 2 bases, with 10 bases separating them. This CDR3 is CAISDSGRQETQYF. CDR3 coding DNA: TGTGCCATCAGTGACTCCGGACGTCAAGAGACCCAGTACTTC.

This clonotype was seen more than once but under ten times. This sequence joins TRBV28 and TRBJ2-1, with 8 bases identical to TRBD2. The germline V gene encodes CDR1 MDHEN and CDR2 SYDVKM. With V trimmed by 6 bases and J by 6 bases, 7 bases remained unmatched. The CDR3 has 14 amino acids. The CDR3 bases are TGTGCCAGCAGGCAAGCGGGGGAGTTCAATGAGCAGTTCTTC. Amino acid sequence: CASRQAGEFNEQFF. The whole variable domain, remainder taken from reference TRBV28 and TRBJ2-1, is DVKVTQSSRYLVKRTGEKVFLECVQDMDHENMFWYRQDPGLGLRLIYFSYDVKMKEKGDIPEGYSVSREKKERFSLILESASTNQTSMYLCASRQAGEFNEQFFGPGTRLTVL.

For the CDR3, the DNA is TGTGCCACGCGGGCGGGGCGGGGGGGGGATGAGCAGTTCTTC. This translates into CATRAGRGGDEQFF. V gene TRBV28 combines with J gene TRBJ2-1, with 9 bases matching TRBD2. In germline, CDR1 is MDHEN, CDR2 SYDVKM. This CDR3 spans 14 amino acids. J lost 8 bases, V lost 10 bases, and 12 bases had no gene match.

This clonotype turned up a few times. The chain links TRBV18 to TRBJ2-1; 8 bases are a match to TRBD2. CDR3 length: 14 amino acids. After removal of 2 bases from V and 5 bases from J, the junction contained 2 bases not matched to a gene. Looked up from germline, CDR1 is KGHSH and CDR2 is LQKENI. CDR3 sequence: CASSPWREDNEQFF. The DNA of the CDR3 is TGTGCCAGCTCACCATGGCGGGAGGACAATGAGCAGTTCTTC.

In this sample, this clonotype turned up a few times. CDR3 sequence: CASSMTRSYGYTF. The CDR3 region has the DNA TGTGCCAGTAGTATGACCAGGAGCTATGGCTACACCTTC. The J gene is TRBJ1-2, the V gene TRBV19; D gene unclear. Germline CDR1 reads LNHDA; CDR2 reads SQIVND (reference sequence). Trimming pared 3 bases from V and 4 bases from J, leaving 9 bases between. CDR3 length: 13 amino acids.

The chain employs TRBV20-1 and TRBJ2-5; maybe TRBD1 (5 bases). Germline lookup yields CDR1 DFQATT and CDR2 SNEGSKA (reference sequence). The CDR3 runs 14 residues. V was trimmed by 2 bases and J by 4 bases, leaving 14 bases between them. CDR3 nucleotides: TGCAGTGCTAGAAACCCTAGTCAGGGAGAGACCCAGTACTTC. Amino acids: CSARNPSQGETQYF.

This clonotype has a count of ten or more. This rearrangement joins TRBV5-1 to TRBJ1-1; possible D gene TRBD1, 5 bases. Germline loops: CDR1 SGHRS, CDR2 YFSETQ. The CDR3 extends over 12 amino acids. The V end lost 3 bases, the J end lost 7 bases, and 10 bases lay between the germline ends. Written as DNA, the CDR3 is TGCGCCAGCAGCTGGGGGACCCGTGAAGCTTTCTTT. Translating gives CASSWGTREAFF.

The table lists this clonotype with many counts. The rearrangement uses TRBV7-3 and TRBJ2-2, with D perhaps given as TRBD1 or TRBD2 (5 bases each). The V end was cut by 5 bases, the J end by 0 bases, with 16 bases between. Per the germline V gene, CDR1 is SGHTA and CDR2 is FQGTGA. CDR3 length equals 17 residues. CDR3: CASSAPIRGPNTGELFF. As DNA, the CDR3 is TGTGCCAGCAGCGCACCCATAAGGGGACCGAACACCGGGGAGCTGTTTTTT.

This clonotype was counted many times. This chain joins TRBV7-3 and TRBJ2-7, with 13 positions matching TRBD2. The CDR3 length is 15 residues. Germline CDR1 is SGHTA and CDR2 is FQGTGA. The V and J ends lost 6 bases and 0 bases, in that order; junction bases with no gene match: 2. The CDR3 sequence: CASRRTSGGSYEQYF. As DNA, the CDR3 is TGTGCCAGCAGGCGGACTAGCGGGGGCTCCTACGAGCAGTACTTC.

This clonotype was counted ten times or more. The rearrangement links TRBV24-1 to TRBJ2-3; D possibly uses TRBD1 or TRBD2 (6 bases each). Germline values: CDR1 KGHDR, CDR2 SFDVKD. V was shortened by 3 bases and J by 4 bases, with 25 bases between the two germline ends. The CDR3 is 19 amino acids. The CDR3 spells CATSDPAETGAVGSDTQYF. CDR3 DNA: TGTGCCACCAGTGATCCCGCGGAGACGGGGGCGGTGGGATCAGATACGCAGTATTTT.

This clonotype was found many times. This chain uses TRBV10-3 with TRBJ2-2; 9 nucleotides align to TRBD1. V dropped 4 bases and J dropped 2; count of bases not matched to a gene: 2. CDR1 and CDR2 from the germline V gene are ENHRY and SYGVKD. This CDR3 comprises 15 residues. This CDR3 is CAISGTGVNTGELFF. The CDR3, as DNA: TGTGCCATCAGTGGGACAGGGGTTAACACCGGGGAGCTGTTTTTT.

This clonotype was observed many times. V and J are TRBV9 and TRBJ2-1; no reliable D call. CDR3 length equals 14 residues. Trimming removed 0 bases from V and 6 bases from J, with 10 bases in between. CDR1 is SGDLS, CDR2 YYNGEE, per germline. CDR3 region: CASSVGNSVNEQFF. CDR3 in DNA: TGTGCCAGCAGCGTAGGAAATAGTGTCAATGAGCAGTTCTTC.

The sample holds a few counts of this clonotype. V and J are TRBV20-1 and TRBJ1-2; TRBD1 matches 11 bases. Germline loops: CDR1 DFQATT, CDR2 SNEGSKA (reference sequence). This CDR3 is 15 amino acids long. J gave up 6 bases and V 0 bases, and 6 bases lay outside the gene matches. The CDR3 sequence is CSARDRDRGRDGYTF. The DNA of the CDR3 is TGCAGTGCTAGAGACCGGGACAGGGGGAGGGATGGCTACACCTTC.

This clonotype was observed at least ten times. The chain joins TRBV10-3 to TRBJ1-1; no firm D call. The CDR3 totals 12 residues. V lost 9 bases and J lost 5, with 13 bases in between. CDR1 ENHRY and CDR2 SYGVKD come from the germline V gene. This chain's CDR3 is CAIGFSGTEAFF. DNA for the CDR3: TGTGCCATAGGGTTCTCCGGGACTGAAGCTTTCTTT.

This clonotype was seen ten or more times. V gene TRBV28 combines with J gene TRBJ1-5; 7 nucleotides line up with TRBD1. Germline assignment: CDR1 MDHEN and CDR2 SYDVKM. Trimming removed 6 bases from V and 0 bases from J; junction bases left unmatched: 5. CDR3 length: 15 residues. The CDR3: CASRQTGPSNQPQHF. CDR3 in DNA: TGTGCCAGCAGACAGACAGGGCCTAGCAATCAGCCCCAGCATTTT.

This chain joins TRBV2 and TRBJ1-4; D is possibly TRBD1 (5 bases). CDR1 and CDR2 from the germline V gene are SNHLY and FYNNEI. The CDR3 extends over 16 amino acids. The ends were cut back, 3 bases at V and 8 bases at J, with 19 bases in the middle. CDR3 sequence reads: CASSEGRGELGEKLFF. The CDR3, as DNA: TGTGCCAGCAGTGAGGGGCGCGGAGAATTGGGGGAAAAACTGTTTTTT.